The source of this T cell receptor beta chain is a study of blood T cell repertoires in COVID-19. Across the study: Material from acute and convalescent COVID-19 was sourced from the United States, Italy and Spain.

This CDR3 comprises 14 residues. The germline V and J ends were trimmed by 0 bases and 4 bases, with 6 bases remaining between them. Germline V gene data show CDR1 as MDHEN and CDR2 as SYDVKM. Per the authors' pipeline: The authors estimated nucleated cell counts from reference gene primer amplification. The protocol was immunoSEQ multiplex PCR, while the TCRdb copy is restricted to in-frame clones and leaves out a portion. V and J calls and clone size are those listed in that table; D and trimming were worked out from the DNA. The table lists about 94,000 clones, around 87% of them singletons. The chain combines TRBV28 with TRBJ2-2; no definite D call. The clonotype was recovered from a human donor with acute or convalescent COVID-19. The donor label of this sample is uncertain. Sequencing was carried out using peripheral blood. Here the CDR3 DNA reads TGTGCCAGCAGTTTATGGAGCCCCACCGGGGAGCTGTTTTTT. Translation gives CASSLWSPTGELFF.